Sequencing of this TCR beta chain was carried out in a study of T cells in Graves' hyperthyroidism and ophthalmopathy. Study-wide context: Upon initial diagnosis and before any treatment, peripheral blood was collected.

This clonotype occurred many times. RNA transcripts yielded amplified TCR beta CDR3 regions. A first-round RT-PCR of the TCR CDR3 used the HTBI primer set. TCRdb independently ran MiXCR on the multiplex PCR reads; one entry per CDR3 protein. The sample has approximately 200,000 distinct CDR3 sequences; approximately 20% are singletons. Investigators excluded patients with uncontrolled infection, other autoimmune disease, pregnancy or lactation. The CDR3 has 16 residues. The trim removed 2 bases at V and 4 bases at J, leaving 10 bases unmatched. The germline V gene has CDR1 KGHSH and CDR2 LQKENI. The V call is TRBV18, the J call TRBJ2-5, with 7 bases fitting TRBD2. The TCR originated in a man in his forties or fifties with Graves' hyperthyroidism. Sequencing was carried out using blood. The CDR3, as DNA: TGTGCCAGCTCACCAGCAGGACTAGAGATGTTAGAGACCCAGTACTTC. Protein sequence: CASSPAGLEMLETQYF.